One and the same sample provided the 27 T cell receptor beta chains below, sequenced in a study of CD8 T cells in Susac syndrome. Random hexamers were used to reverse transcribe the RNA input (roughly 0.5 to 1 ug). One entry per CDR3 protein results from TCRdb running MiXCR on the immunoSEQ multiplex PCR reads. Of approximately 190,000 distinct CDR3 sequences listed, roughly 94% are singletons. The specimen was CD8+ T cells from PBMCs. All receptors derive from a human donor with Susac syndrome.

The chain recombines TRBV30 with TRBJ1-1, with D maybe TRBD1 (6 bases). CDR3 length: 12 residues. Trimming stripped 2 bases from V and 11 bases from J, with 15 bases between. Per germline, CDR1 GTSNPN and CDR2 SVGIG (reference sequence). CDR3 sequence reads: CAWSPDTGWAFF. The CDR3 DNA follows: TGTGCCTGGAGTCCAGACACAGGGTGGGCTTTCTTT.

The chain employs TRBV5-1 and TRBJ2-7; the D gene is possibly TRBD2 (5 bases). The ends were cut back, 0 bases at V and 5 bases at J, with 9 bases in the middle. In germline, CDR1 is SGHRS, CDR2 YFSETQ. This CDR3 region has 13 residues. The DNA for the CDR3 is TGCGCCAGCAGCTTGGAGCAGGAGGACGAGCAGTACTTC. This encodes CASSLEQEDEQYF.

This clonotype was detected only once. This sequence joins TRBV2 and TRBJ2-2, with D unresolved. The CDR3 totals 16 residues. The V gene lost 4 bases and the J gene lost 0 bases, with 12 bases spanning the gap. Germline V gene data show CDR1 as SNHLY and CDR2 as FYNNEI. The CDR3 nucleotides read TGTGCCAGCAGTGTAGCCGTAGGGCCGAACACCGGGGAGCTGTTTTTT. Translating gives CASSVAVGPNTGELFF.

This chain connects TRBV24-1 to TRBJ1-5, with D possibly being TRBD1 (5 bases). The CDR3 spans 13 residues. The germline V and J ends were trimmed by 7 bases and 2 bases, with 8 bases remaining between them. Germline loops: CDR1 KGHDR, CDR2 SFDVKD. The CDR3 DNA is TGTGCCACCAGATCGGGACGCAATCAGCCCCAGCATTTT. Translating gives CATRSGRNQPQHF.

The V gene is TRBV27, the J gene TRBJ1-2, with a possible D match to TRBD1 (6 bases). The CDR3 loop spans 13 amino acids. Germline CDR1 is MNHEY and CDR2 is SMNVEV (reference sequence). Trimming pared 6 bases from V and 2 bases from J, leaving 10 bases between. The CDR3: CASRRGQNYGYTF. In DNA, the CDR3 is TGTGCCAGCAGGAGAGGACAGAACTATGGCTACACCTTC.

The chain recombines TRBV29-1 with TRBJ2-5, with 8 bases matching TRBD1. Germline CDR1 SQVTM, CDR2 ANQGSEA. The V and J ends lost 2 bases and 1 base, in that order; junction bases with no gene match: 3. The CDR3 is 14 amino acids. This chain's CDR3 is CSVESDRVQETQYF. CDR3 nucleotides: TGCAGCGTTGAATCGGACAGGGTCCAAGAGACCCAGTACTTC.

This clonotype came up once. The chain has TRBV9 and TRBJ2-3, with a possible D match to TRBD2 (7 bases). Germline CDR1 SGDLS, CDR2 YYNGEE. V gave up 4 bases and J gave up 0 bases, with 15 bases separating them. The CDR3 loop spans 16 amino acids. CDR3 sequence (DNA): TGTGCCAGCAGCAAATCGGGGGGCCATAGCACAGATACGCAGTATTTT. Amino acids: CASSKSGGHSTDTQYF.

The rearrangement links TRBV6-2 or TRBV6-3 to TRBJ2-7; D is undetermined. CDR3 length: 14 amino acids. Germline V gives CDR1 MNHEY, CDR2 SVGEGT. The ends were cut back, 6 bases at V and 6 bases at J, with 18 bases in the middle. The CDR3 bases are TGTGCCAGCAGCTCGGGCTCCTTGACGCGCGAGCAGTACTTC. This gives the protein CASSSGSLTREQYF.

The J gene is TRBJ2-2, the V gene TRBV29-1; TRBD1 aligns across 7 bases. With 6 bases clipped from V and 1 base from J, the junction kept 5 bases outside the gene matches. This CDR3 is built from 14 residues. In germline, CDR1 is SQVTM, CDR2 ANQGSEA. The CDR3 loop is CSVAGTVNTGELFF. The CDR3 DNA is TGCAGCGTCGCCGGGACAGTGAACACCGGGGAGCTGTTTTTT.

The chain joins TRBV14 to TRBJ2-5; D is unclear. Germline CDR1 and CDR2: SGHDN and FVKESK. CDR3 length: 14 residues. The V and J ends lost 2 bases and 1 base respectively, with 8 bases between them. The CDR3 here is CASSQQAIQETQYF. CDR3 bases: TGTGCCAGCAGCCAACAAGCTATCCAAGAGACCCAGTACTTC.

The rearrangement joins TRBV20-1 to TRBJ2-3, with 9 nucleotides matching TRBD2. The V gene's germline CDR1 is DFQATT and CDR2 SNEGSKA (reference sequence). The CDR3 has 15 amino acids. After removal of 3 bases from V and 0 bases from J, the junction contained 4 bases not matched to a gene. The CDR3 bases are TGCAGTGCTAGGTCTAGCGGGGCCAGCACAGATACGCAGTATTTT. This gives the protein CSARSSGASTDTQYF.

The genes are TRBV29-1 and TRBJ2-3; unclear D gene. The CDR3 sequence is 14 residues long. V was cut by 4 bases and J by 3 bases, with 14 bases left in between. Germline CDR1 and CDR2: SQVTM and ANQGSEA. The CDR3 DNA reads as TGCAGCGTTGGAAGGTGGATGGAGACAGATACGCAGTATTTT. The encoded protein is CSVGRWMETDTQYF.

The chain links TRBV27 to TRBJ2-1; D is possibly TRBD1 (6 bases). The ends were cut back, 5 bases at V and 5 bases at J, with 13 bases in the middle. Germline CDR1 reads MNHEY; CDR2 reads SMNVEV (reference sequence). The CDR3 has 14 residues. CDR3 sequence: CASSPNPGDNEQFF. The CDR3 DNA reads as TGTGCCAGCAGTCCCAACCCAGGGGACAATGAGCAGTTCTTC.

This sequence joins TRBV25-1 and TRBJ2-5, with 9 bases identical to TRBD1. CDR3 size: 15 residues. The V and J ends lost 7 bases and 2 bases, in that order; junction bases with no gene match: 8. Germline values: CDR1 MGHDK, CDR2 SYGVNS. The CDR3 reads CASTHRDRAQETQYF. CDR3 bases: TGTGCCAGCACACACCGGGACAGGGCTCAAGAGACCCAGTACTTC.

CDR3 DNA: TGTGCCAGCAGCCCCTTCTACGACATACTAGCCAAAAACATTCAGTACTTC. It translates to CASSPFYDILAKNIQYF. The V gene is TRBV3-1, the J gene TRBJ2-4; D unresolved. Trimming removed 4 bases from V and 0 bases from J, with 16 bases in between. Germline lookup yields CDR1 LGHDT and CDR2 YNNKEL (reference sequence). This CDR3 region has 17 residues. Using reference TRBV3-1 and TRBJ2-4 for the parts outside the CDR3, the full variable domain is DTAVSQTPKYLVTQMGNDKSIKCEQNLGHDTMYWYKQDSKKFLKIMFSYNNKELIINETVPNRFSPKSPDKAHLNLHINSLELGDSAVYFCASSPFYDILAKNIQYFGAGTRLSVL.

This clonotype was detected only once. This chain connects TRBV6-5 to TRBJ2-2; 9 nucleotides match TRBD1. This CDR3 spans 16 amino acids. The ends lost 1 base at V and 4 bases at J; junction bases unmatched: 4. Germline V lookup: CDR1 MNHEY, CDR2 SVGAGI. The CDR3 loop reads CASSYWRDRVTGELFF. CDR3 sequence (DNA): TGTGCCAGCAGTTACTGGCGGGACAGGGTCACCGGGGAGCTGTTTTTT.

This clonotype was recorded once. The chain links TRBV12-3 or TRBV12-4 to TRBJ1-2; no clear D. Trimming took 1 base from V and 7 from J, leaving 4 bases between them. The CDR3 has 11 residues. The CDR3 sequence: CASSLGPGYTF. CDR3 sequence (DNA): TGTGCCAGCAGTTTAGGACCTGGCTACACCTTC.

This chain uses TRBV2 with TRBJ2-5, with a possible D match to TRBD1 (5 bases). Per germline, CDR1 SNHLY and CDR2 FYNNEI. Trimming took off 4 bases at V and 2 bases at J, with 11 bases between the two ends. CDR3 length equals 14 residues. CDR3 DNA: TGTGCCAGCAGTGTTGCGACAGCACAAGAGACCCAGTACTTC. Translation: CASSVATAQETQYF.

This chain joins TRBV20-1 and TRBJ2-5; D might be TRBD2 (6 bases). The CDR3 sequence is 12 residues long. Trimming stripped 4 bases from V and 3 bases from J, with 9 bases between. Germline values: CDR1 DFQATT, CDR2 SNEGSKA (reference sequence). As DNA, the CDR3 is TGCAGTGCTATGTGGGGGGAAGAGACCCAGTACTTC. Translation: CSAMWGEETQYF.

The chain uses TRBV18 and TRBJ2-7; D gene unclear. This CDR3 contains 11 residues. Trimming stripped 3 bases from V and 5 bases from J, with 5 bases between. Germline lookup yields CDR1 KGHSH and CDR2 LQKENI. The CDR3 sequence is CASSPSDEQYF. The CDR3 DNA reads TGTGCCAGCTCACCTTCGGACGAGCAGTACTTC. Drawing the rest from reference TRBV18 and TRBJ2-7, the complete variable domain is NAGVMQNPRHLVRRRGQEARLRCSPMKGHSHVYWYRQLPEEGLKFMVYLQKENIIDESGMPKERFSAEFPKEGPSILRIQQVVRGDSAAYFCASSPSDEQYFGPGTRLTVT.

The chain carries TRBV12-3 or TRBV12-4 and TRBJ1-1; weak D call: TRBD1 (5 bases). The V end lost 3 bases, the J end lost 4 bases, and 9 bases lay between the germline ends. The CDR3 covers 13 residues. In DNA form, the CDR3 reads TGTGCCAGCAGTTTTGGGGGGATCACTGAAGCTTTCTTT. This sequence encodes CASSFGGITEAFF.

The rearrangement links TRBV30 to TRBJ2-2; no clear D gene. The CDR3 covers 14 residues. The germline V gene encodes CDR1 GTSNPN and CDR2 SVGIG (reference sequence). Trimming pared 5 bases from V and 1 base from J, leaving 11 bases between. As DNA, the CDR3 is TGTGCCTGGCAATTGACACAGAACACCGGGGAGCTGTTTTTT. Encoded protein: CAWQLTQNTGELFF.

This clonotype was recorded only once. The chain recombines TRBV7-9 with TRBJ2-1; no definite D call. CDR3 size: 14 residues. CDR1 and CDR2 from the germline V gene are SEHNR and FQNEAQ (reference sequence). V gave up 5 bases and J gave up 2 bases, with 10 bases separating them. The chain's CDR3 is CASSPKGTYNEQFF. In DNA form, the CDR3 reads TGTGCCAGCAGCCCTAAGGGAACCTACAATGAGCAGTTCTTC.

The rearrangement links TRBV5-6 to TRBJ2-1; D is unresolved. In germline, CDR1 is SGHDT, CDR2 YYEEEE. This CDR3 is built from 17 residues. V was cut by 0 bases and J by 7 bases, with 20 bases left in between. CDR3 DNA sequence: TGTGCCAGCAGCTTGGCCATTCAGGCTTTCTTTGGGAATGAGCAGTTCTTC. It yields the protein CASSLAIQAFFGNEQFF.

The CDR3 DNA reads as TGTGCCACCAGCAGAGATCCAACCTACGAGCAGTACTTC. Amino acids: CATSRDPTYEQYF. The rearrangement uses TRBV15 and TRBJ2-7; no firm D call. The V gene's germline CDR1 is LNHNV and CDR2 YYDKDF (reference sequence). Trimming removed 0 bases from V and 2 bases from J, with 5 bases in between. This CDR3 contains 13 residues.

The genes are TRBV24-1 and TRBJ2-2; 8 bases fit TRBD1. CDR3 length equals 16 residues. Germline trimming cut 3 bases from V and 7 bases from J; bases unmatched to any gene: 9. Germline V lookup: CDR1 KGHDR, CDR2 SFDVKD. The CDR3 nucleotides are TGTGCCACCAGTGATCCACAGGGGGGATACGTCGGGGAGCTGTTTTTT. The encoded protein is CATSDPQGGYVGELFF.

The J gene is TRBJ1-5, the V gene TRBV7-2; tentative D call: TRBD1 (6 bases). The CDR3 covers 13 residues. From germline, CDR1 is SGHTA and CDR2 FQGNSA. Trimming removed 5 bases at V and 6 bases at J, with 11 bases between. The chain's CDR3 is CASSVRGAQPQHF. The CDR3 DNA follows: TGTGCCAGCAGCGTAAGGGGGGCTCAGCCCCAGCATTTT.